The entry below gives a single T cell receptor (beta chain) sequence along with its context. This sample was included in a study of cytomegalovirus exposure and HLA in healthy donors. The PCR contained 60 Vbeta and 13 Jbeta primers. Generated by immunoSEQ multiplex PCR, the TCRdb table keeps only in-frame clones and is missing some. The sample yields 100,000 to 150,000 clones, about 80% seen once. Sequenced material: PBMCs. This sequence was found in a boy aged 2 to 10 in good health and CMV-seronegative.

The CDR3 is CASRTGTRTYNEQFF. CDR3 nucleotide sequence: TGTGCCAGCAGAACCGGGACACGGACTTACAATGAGCAGTTCTTC. This rearrangement joins TRBV5-5 to TRBJ2-1, with D possibly TRBD1 on 6 matching bases. CDR1 is SGHKS and CDR2 is YYEKEE in the germline V gene (reference sequence). The CDR3 has 15 residues. V lost 5 bases, J lost 4 bases, and 16 bases lay in between.